This entry lists 15 T cell receptor beta chains sequenced from one sample in a study of blood T cell repertoires in COVID-19. Method: immunoSEQ multiplex PCR; TCRdb's copy keeps in-frame clones and lacks some. The repertoire includes 250,000 to 350,000 clones, 90% of them detected once, and roughly 1.6% sits in the top ten. Sequencing input: PBMCs or T cells enriched from blood (not recorded which). These receptors were taken from a woman aged 18-29 years with acute COVID-19.

This chain connects TRBV28 to TRBJ2-4; possible D gene TRBD2, 6 bases. The CDR3 has 20 amino acids. With 3 bases removed from V and 0 bases from J, the gap between germline ends came to 24 bases. CDR1 is MDHEN, CDR2 SYDVKM, per germline. CDR3 coding DNA: TGTGCCAGCAGTTTTAATCCAACAGAAACTAGCAGCCTAGCCAAAAACATTCAGTACTTC. Its translation is CASSFNPTETSSLAKNIQYF.

The sample holds a few counts of this clone. This chain connects TRBV7-9 to TRBJ2-1, with D unclear. Germline CDR1 SEHNR, CDR2 FQNEAQ (reference sequence). The CDR3 has 15 residues. V was shortened by 5 bases and J by 5 bases, with 16 bases between the two germline ends. The CDR3 DNA is TGTGCCAGCAGCCCAATCGGTCAGGCGAACAATGAGCAGTTCTTC. It yields the protein CASSPIGQANNEQFF. Filled out from reference TRBV7-9 and TRBJ2-1, the complete variable domain reads DTGVSQNPRHKITKRGQNVTFRCDPISEHNRLYWYRQTLGQGPEFLTYFQNEAQLEKSRLLSDRFSAERPKGSFSTLEIQRTEQGDSAMYLCASSPIGQANNEQFFGPGTRLTVL.

This chain connects TRBV12-3 or TRBV12-4 to TRBJ1-5; D gene uncertain. Trimming removed 6 bases from V and 1 base from J, with 7 bases in between. This CDR3 has 13 residues. For the CDR3, the DNA is TGTGCCAGCAGCCCCAGGAGCAATCAGCCCCAGCATTTT. It is translated as CASSPRSNQPQHF.

J is TRBJ1-2 and V is TRBV29-1; the D is unclear. This CDR3 has 13 residues. Trimming shortened V by 6 bases and J by 3 bases, and 14 bases separated the two germline ends. The germline CDR1 and CDR2 sequences are SQVTM and ANQGSEA. The DNA for the CDR3 is TGCAGCGTCGGGTCCGACGTTGACTATGGCTACACCTTC. This encodes CSVGSDVDYGYTF.

The chain has TRBV6-1 and TRBJ1-6; D possibly corresponds to TRBD1 (5 bases). Trimming took 3 bases from V and 5 from J, leaving 5 bases between them. The CDR3 runs 13 residues. Germline V gene sequence: CDR1 MNHNS, CDR2 SASEGT. In DNA form, the CDR3 reads TGTGCCAGCAGTGACAGGGATAATTCACCCCTCCACTTT. Protein product: CASSDRDNSPLHF.

The rearrangement links TRBV11-2 to TRBJ2-3; no clear D. V lost 5 bases, J lost 0 bases, and 15 bases lay in between. This CDR3 has 16 residues. Germline assignment: CDR1 SGHAT and CDR2 FQNNGV. CDR3 nucleotide sequence: TGTGCCAGCAGCCCGAGGCCGTTACTTAGCACAGATACGCAGTATTTT. Its protein is CASSPRPLLSTDTQYF.

V is TRBV6-6 and J is TRBJ2-5; D tentatively reads TRBD1 or TRBD2 (10 bases each). The CDR3 length is 18 residues. Germline CDR1 reads MNHNY; CDR2 reads SVGAGI (reference sequence). Deletions cut 6 bases from V and 10 bases from J, with 33 bases between. CDR3 nucleotides: TGTGCCAGCAGCCGACAGGGGGCGGAAAGGCTAGCGGGAGTGATCCAGTACTTC. Translated: CASSRQGAERLAGVIQYF.

The chain has TRBV24-1 and TRBJ2-1, with TRBD2 identical over 11 bases. Germline CDR1 and CDR2: KGHDR and SFDVKD. V dropped 6 bases and J dropped 7; count of bases not matched to a gene: 4. This CDR3 is built from 14 residues. This CDR3 is CATSPSGRRNEQFF. As DNA, the CDR3 is TGTGCCACCAGTCCTAGCGGGAGGAGGAATGAGCAGTTCTTC.

The chain combines TRBV18 with TRBJ2-1; D is possibly TRBD1 (6 bases). The V gene's germline CDR1 is KGHSH and CDR2 LQKENI. Trimming pared 6 bases from V and 7 bases from J, leaving 19 bases between. The CDR3 spans 15 residues. Here the CDR3 reads CASSPQALRGNEQFF. The CDR3 DNA is TGTGCCAGCTCGCCCCAGGCACTGAGGGGGAATGAGCAGTTCTTC.

This chain joins TRBV6-2 or TRBV6-3 and TRBJ2-7; 7 nucleotides match TRBD2. With V trimmed by 5 bases and J by 5 bases, 9 bases remained unmatched. The CDR3 extends over 14 amino acids. CDR1 MNHEY and CDR2 SVGEGT come from the germline V gene. CDR3 nucleotide sequence: TGTGCCAGCAGTCATGAGCGGGAAAGCAACGAGCAGTACTTC. Translation: CASSHERESNEQYF.

The V and J genes are TRBV28 and TRBJ1-6, with 10 bases matching TRBD1. The CDR3 sequence is 15 residues long. Trimming at V came to 6 bases and at J to 6 bases, leaving 5 bases not matched to a gene. From germline, CDR1 is MDHEN and CDR2 SYDVKM. CDR3 DNA: TGTGCCAGCAGGCCTAGGGACAGGGGTAATTCACCCCTCCACTTT. This encodes CASRPRDRGNSPLHF.

The chain's CDR3 is CASRTEREDRNEQFF. The CDR3 coding sequence is TGTGCCAGCAGAACTGAGCGGGAGGACCGGAATGAGCAGTTCTTC. The rearrangement joins TRBV6-5 to TRBJ2-1; 9 nucleotides line up with TRBD2. Germline V gene data show CDR1 as MNHEY and CDR2 as SVGAGI. Trimming at V came to 6 bases and at J to 7 bases, leaving 10 bases not matched to a gene. The CDR3 has 15 amino acids.

The V call is TRBV5-8, the J call TRBJ1-1, with D possibly matching TRBD1 (5 bases). This CDR3 is built from 15 residues. Deletions cut 0 bases from V and 0 bases from J, with 9 bases between. Germline V gene data show CDR1 as SGHTS and CDR2 as YDEGEE. Here the CDR3 DNA reads TGTGCCAGCAGCTTGGTGGAGGGGTTGAACACTGAAGCTTTCTTT. Its protein is CASSLVEGLNTEAFF.

A few counts support this clone. The chain employs TRBV15 and TRBJ2-5, with unresolved D. This CDR3 spans 16 amino acids. V lost 0 bases and J lost 5, with 16 bases in between. The germline V gene encodes CDR1 LNHNV and CDR2 YYDKDF (reference sequence). CDR3 sequence reads: CATSRDSGSSRETQYF. CDR3 nucleotides: TGTGCCACCAGCAGAGATAGTGGCAGCTCTAGGGAGACCCAGTACTTC.

This rearrangement joins TRBV3-1 (or the pseudogene TRBV3-2) to TRBJ1-2; TRBD1 aligns across 9 bases. The V and J ends lost 2 bases and 1 base, in that order; junction bases with no gene match: 5. CDR1 is LGHDT and CDR2 is YNNKEL in the germline V gene (reference sequence). The CDR3 consists of 16 residues. The CDR3 here is CASSQSGQGHNYGYTF. CDR3 in DNA: TGTGCCAGCAGCCAATCGGGACAGGGACATAACTATGGCTACACCTTC.